The 22 T cell receptor beta chains below all came from one sample that was sequenced in a study of blood T cell repertoires in COVID-19. Here immunoSEQ multiplex PCR was the method, and the copy in TCRdb shows in-frame clones only, minus some. The repertoire has approximately 38,000 clones, approximately 86% of them found once; the top ten carry 7% to 9%. The sample taken for sequencing was peripheral blood. Every receptor here comes from a human donor in a cohort sampled during active COVID-19.

This clone has more than one count but fewer than ten. The V gene is TRBV6-5, the J gene TRBJ1-2, with a tentative D call TRBD1 (6 bases). The ends were cut back, 2 bases at V and 5 bases at J, with 12 bases in the middle. The CDR3 length is 14 residues. Germline V gene data show CDR1 as MNHEY and CDR2 as SVGAGI. The CDR3 loop reads CASSYGQGKYGYTF. The CDR3 nucleotides are TGTGCCAGCAGTTACGGTCAGGGGAAATATGGCTACACCTTC.

The chain has TRBV24-1 and TRBJ2-1; 7 positions agree with TRBD1. Germline loops: CDR1 KGHDR, CDR2 SFDVKD. This CDR3 spans 16 amino acids. The J segment lost 0 bases and the V segment lost 4 bases, leaving 5 bases of the junction unmatched. CDR3 coding DNA: TGTGCCACCAGTGAGTCAGGGGGAAGCTCCTACAATGAGCAGTTCTTC. Encoded protein: CATSESGGSSYNEQFF.

This chain links TRBV4-3 with TRBJ2-1, with 13 bases aligning to TRBD2. The CDR3 spans 17 residues. Germline V gene sequence: CDR1 LGHNA, CDR2 YSLEER. The junction had 8 bases not matched to a gene; V was cut back by 0 bases and J by 9 bases. Here the CDR3 reads CASSQDFTSGRAGEQFF. In nucleotides, the CDR3 is TGCGCCAGCAGCCAAGATTTTACTAGCGGGAGGGCTGGTGAGCAGTTCTTC.

The chain combines TRBV28 with TRBJ1-2; D may be TRBD1 (5 bases). From germline, CDR1 is MDHEN and CDR2 SYDVKM. The CDR3 is 12 residues long. Trimming removed 3 bases at V and 5 bases at J, with 7 bases between. CDR3 protein: CASSFRQYGYTF. For the CDR3, the DNA is TGTGCCAGCAGTTTCAGACAGTATGGCTACACCTTC.

The chain carries TRBV5-1 and TRBJ1-4, with 7 bases that match TRBD1. Germline V gene data show CDR1 as SGHRS and CDR2 as YFSETQ. The J segment lost 8 bases and the V segment lost 6 bases, leaving 7 bases of the junction unmatched. CDR3 length: 13 residues. The DNA of the CDR3 is TGCGCCAGCACCAGGGGGGAAGGAGAAAAACTGTTTTTT. Its translation: CASTRGEGEKLFF.

The chain is built from TRBV12-3 or TRBV12-4 and TRBJ2-7, with D unclear. The CDR3 totals 12 residues. Trimming removed 5 bases from V and 4 bases from J, with 9 bases in between. CDR3 loop: CASSGLVYEQYF. The CDR3 DNA reads as TGTGCCAGCAGTGGTCTAGTTTACGAGCAGTACTTC.

The rearrangement joins TRBV19 to TRBJ1-1; 7 positions match TRBD1. The CDR3 consists of 16 residues. CDR1 and CDR2 from the germline V gene are LNHDA and SQIVND (reference sequence). V shed 8 bases, J shed 10 bases, and the junction held 22 bases outside the gene matches. The CDR3 protein is CASGFATGRARDGAFF. The CDR3 nucleotides are TGTGCCAGTGGGTTCGCGACAGGGCGGGCTAGGGATGGAGCTTTCTTT.

The CDR3 loop is CASSQGRGNEQFF. CDR3 nucleotides: TGTGCCAGCAGCCAGGGCCGGGGCAATGAGCAGTTCTTC. The chain recombines TRBV14 with TRBJ2-1; the D gene is possibly TRBD2 (5 bases). The germline gives CDR1 SGHDN, CDR2 FVKESK. This CDR3 is 13 amino acids long. Trimming removed 3 bases from V and 6 bases from J, with 9 bases in between.

The CDR3 is CASSRPPGRGPNTGELFF. The CDR3 DNA is TGTGCCAGCAGCCGCCCCCCAGGGCGGGGGCCCAACACCGGGGAGCTGTTTTTT. This chain links TRBV3-1 (or the pseudogene TRBV3-2) with TRBJ2-2, with D possibly being TRBD2 (7 bases). Germline-derived CDR1 and CDR2 are LGHDT and YNNKEL (reference sequence). Trimming took 4 bases from V and 2 from J, leaving 20 bases between them. This CDR3 region has 18 residues.

The chain combines TRBV28 with TRBJ2-3; 9 bases line up with TRBD1. The ends lost 6 bases at V and 4 bases at J; junction bases unmatched: 14. Germline CDR1 is MDHEN and CDR2 is SYDVKM. This CDR3 spans 17 amino acids. The CDR3 is CASSTGTGLWDSDTQYF. CDR3 bases: TGTGCCAGCAGCACCGGGACAGGGTTGTGGGATTCAGATACGCAGTATTTT.

J is TRBJ1-2 and V is TRBV7-9, with TRBD1 matching over 8 bases. In germline, CDR1 is SEHNR, CDR2 FQNEAQ (reference sequence). The CDR3 loop spans 14 amino acids. With V trimmed by 1 base and J by 6 bases, 4 bases remained unmatched. The CDR3 sequence: CASSLVAGGHGYTF. The CDR3 bases are TGTGCCAGCAGCTTAGTGGCAGGGGGCCATGGCTACACCTTC.

The chain combines TRBV5-4 with TRBJ2-2; 8 nucleotides align to TRBD2. This CDR3 contains 15 residues. Germline values: CDR1 SGHNT, CDR2 YYREEE (reference sequence). V shed 5 bases, J shed 0 bases, and the junction held 3 bases outside the gene matches. CDR3 nucleotide sequence: TGTGCCAGCAGTTTAGCGGGAACGAACACCGGGGAGCTGTTTTTT. Translation gives CASSLAGTNTGELFF.

V gene TRBV5-4 combines with J gene TRBJ2-5, with 11 bases matching TRBD2. This CDR3 comprises 18 residues. The V gene end was trimmed by 4 bases and the J gene end by 0 bases; junction bases not matched to a gene: 11. Germline-derived CDR1 and CDR2 are SGHNT and YYREEE (reference sequence). The CDR3 loop is CASSPAASGGPHQETQYF. The DNA for the CDR3 is TGTGCCAGCAGCCCTGCCGCTAGCGGGGGGCCACACCAAGAGACCCAGTACTTC.

This clone was detected once. This chain connects TRBV28 to TRBJ2-7, with D possibly being TRBD1 (6 bases). CDR1 is MDHEN and CDR2 is SYDVKM in the germline V gene. This CDR3 has 14 residues. V was clipped by 8 bases and J by 2 bases, with 16 bases between them. This CDR3 is CASHMTGPPYEQYF. As DNA, the CDR3 is TGTGCCAGCCATATGACAGGTCCCCCCTACGAGCAGTACTTC.

This clone was counted a single time. V gene TRBV12-5 combines with J gene TRBJ2-1; 12 bases are a match to TRBD2. V gave up 0 bases and J gave up 5 bases; unmatched junction bases: 8. CDR1 is LGHNT, CDR2 FRNRAP, per germline. This CDR3 is 18 amino acids long. The CDR3 DNA sequence: TGTGCTAGTGGTTTGGTACTCTCTAGCGGGAGGGGGGACAATGAGCAGTTCTTC. This codes for CASGLVLSSGRGDNEQFF.

The chain links TRBV6-2 or TRBV6-3 to TRBJ2-2, with D perhaps matching TRBD2 (6 bases). The ends were cut back, 5 bases at V and 3 bases at J, with 7 bases in the middle. The CDR3 has 13 amino acids. Germline V lookup: CDR1 MNHEY, CDR2 SVGEGT. This CDR3 is CASSSGYTGELFF. The CDR3, as DNA: TGTGCCAGCAGTAGCGGGTACACCGGGGAGCTGTTTTTT.

V usage is TRBV6-1 and J usage is TRBJ2-7, with D perhaps matching TRBD1 (5 bases). The CDR3 covers 11 residues. The V end lost 3 bases, the J end lost 12 bases, and 12 bases lay between the germline ends. The germline CDR1 and CDR2 sequences are MNHNS and SASEGT. The CDR3 loop reads CASSDPGNRYF. For the CDR3, the DNA is TGTGCCAGCAGTGATCCAGGGAATAGGTACTTC.

The chain is built from TRBV5-4 and TRBJ2-3, with TRBD2 identical over 12 bases. CDR1 is SGHNT, CDR2 YYREEE, per germline (reference sequence). J gave up 3 bases and V 4 bases, and 6 bases lay outside the gene matches. The CDR3 is 16 residues long. CDR3: CASSEAGTSGTDTQYF. As DNA, the CDR3 is TGTGCCAGCAGCGAGGCCGGGACTAGCGGGACAGATACGCAGTATTTT.

The rearrangement links TRBV6-5 to TRBJ2-1; 9 bases fit TRBD2. The CDR3 runs to 13 residues. With 9 bases clipped from V and 6 bases from J, the junction kept 6 bases outside the gene matches. CDR1 and CDR2 from the germline V gene are MNHEY and SVGAGI. The CDR3, as DNA: TGTGCCAGTAAGCCTAGCGGGGCCAATGAGCAGTTCTTC. Residues: CASKPSGANEQFF.

This clone was found once. The V call is TRBV6-6, the J call TRBJ2-2, with 8 nucleotides matching TRBD1. V dropped 4 bases and J dropped 1; count of bases not matched to a gene: 2. This CDR3 is built from 15 residues. Per germline, CDR1 MNHNY and CDR2 SVGAGI (reference sequence). The CDR3 loop reads CASSSTGVNTGELFF. As DNA, the CDR3 is TGTGCCAGCAGTTCGACAGGGGTGAACACCGGGGAGCTGTTTTTT.

The chain has TRBV4-1 and TRBJ2-1, with TRBD1 as a possible D gene (5 bases). This CDR3 spans 14 amino acids. CDR1 is MGHRA, CDR2 YSYEKL, per germline. V was pared by 5 bases and J by 1 base, with 9 bases between. The CDR3 region is CASSYRQSYNEQFF. Written as DNA, the CDR3 is TGCGCCAGCAGCTACCGACAGTCCTACAATGAGCAGTTCTTC.

The CDR3 region is CASSFKQGVSYEQYF. DNA for the CDR3: TGTGCCAGCAGTTTCAAGCAGGGGGTCTCCTACGAGCAGTACTTC. The chain carries TRBV27 and TRBJ2-7; TRBD1 aligns across 7 bases. V lost 3 bases, J lost 0 bases, and 5 bases stayed unmatched. The CDR3 contains 15 residues. Germline loops: CDR1 MNHEY, CDR2 SMNVEV (reference sequence).